This T cell receptor beta chain was documented in a study of cytomegalovirus exposure and HLA in healthy donors. A remark on this clone: Its antigen is not known.

General study findings and limits: The likely explanation for a cluster of highly shared sequence variants was sequencing artifact. Cytomegalovirus-associated TCR beta chains were listed, numbering roughly 150. Rare TCR sequences predominated, though certain public TCRs were found in many donors.

PCR involved 60 Vbeta and 13 Jbeta primers. Sequencing was performed with immunoSEQ multiplex PCR; in TCRdb, only in-frame clones are kept and a portion is missing. The data show about 160,000 clones, with roughly 79% seen just once and around 0.89% held by the top ten. Sequencing was done on a sample of PBMCs. The origin of this receptor is a woman between 45 and 65 years old in good health and CMV-seropositive.

CDR3 sequence (DNA): TGTGCCAGCAGTGGAGGACAGGGAGTACCCGAGCAGTACTTC. Protein: CASSGGQGVPEQYF. The J gene is TRBJ2-7, the V gene TRBV2, with 8 bases fitting TRBD1. V dropped 4 bases and J dropped 6; count of bases not matched to a gene: 8. Looked up from germline, CDR1 is SNHLY and CDR2 is FYNNEI. The CDR3 runs 14 residues. Full variable domain (remainder filled in from reference TRBV2 and TRBJ2-7): EPEVTQTPSHQVTQMGQEVILRCVPISNHLYFYWYRQILGQKVEFLVSFYNNEISEKSEIFDDQFSVERPDGSNFTLKIRSTKLEDSAMYFCASSGGQGVPEQYFGPGTRLTVT.